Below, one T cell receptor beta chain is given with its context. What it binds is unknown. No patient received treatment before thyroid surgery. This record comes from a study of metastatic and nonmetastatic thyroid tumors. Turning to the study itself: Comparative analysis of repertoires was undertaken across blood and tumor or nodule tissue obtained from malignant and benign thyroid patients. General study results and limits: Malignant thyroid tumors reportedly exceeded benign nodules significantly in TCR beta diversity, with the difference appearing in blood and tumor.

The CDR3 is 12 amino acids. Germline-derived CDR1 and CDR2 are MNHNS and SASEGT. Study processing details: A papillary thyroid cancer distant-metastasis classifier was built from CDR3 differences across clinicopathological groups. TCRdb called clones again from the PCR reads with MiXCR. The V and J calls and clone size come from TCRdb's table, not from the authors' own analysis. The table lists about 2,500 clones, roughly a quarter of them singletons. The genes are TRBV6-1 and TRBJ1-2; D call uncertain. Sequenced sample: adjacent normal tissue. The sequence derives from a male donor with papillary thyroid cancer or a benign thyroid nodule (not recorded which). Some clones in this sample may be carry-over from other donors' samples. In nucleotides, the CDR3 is TGTGCGCTCCTGGGTACTAACTATGGCTACACCTTC. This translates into CALLGTNYGYTF.